Listed below are T cell receptor beta chains from one sample, sequenced in a study of blood T cell repertoires in COVID-19. The data were produced by immunoSEQ multiplex PCR, yet TCRdb's version contains in-frame clones alone and is incomplete. The sample contains roughly 38,000 clones, over 70% of which appear only once. The sample taken for sequencing was peripheral blood. The receptors here all came from a man aged 80 or over with active or convalescent COVID-19. The CDR3 runs from the conserved cysteine through the conserved F or W. The order of the fields is D gene, J gene, clone size, V gene, CDR3 protein, CDR3 DNA. A D gene is named only where the DNA matches it firmly. Size values are once, few and many counts, or a class for expanded clones, and some rows have none.

NA TRBJ1-5 few TRBV7-2 CASSLVSGGASQPQHF TGTGCCAGCAGCTTAGTTTCGGGGGGCGCGTCTCAGCCCCAGCATTTT
TRBD1 TRBJ1-3 few TRBV5-1 CASSPSTGSSGNTIYF TGCGCCAGCAGCCCTTCGACAGGGAGCTCTGGAAACACCATATATTTT
TRBD2 TRBJ2-5 NA TRBV5-1 CASSQVAGLQETQYF TGCGCCAGCAGCCAGGTAGCGGGGCTCCAAGAGACCCAGTACTTC
NA TRBJ2-5 NA TRBV6-2/TRBV6-3 CASSKTRVQETQYF TGTGCCAGCAGTAAAACTAGGGTCCAAGAGACCCAGTACTTC
NA TRBJ2-7 NA TRBV3-1/TRBV3-2 CASSQIPGSGGRRSYEQYF TGTGCCAGCAGCCAAATACCGGGATCCGGTGGGAGACGTTCCTACGAGCAGTACTTC
NA TRBJ1-5 NA TRBV6-5 CASSYSNGGNQPQHF TGTGCCAGCAGTTACTCGAATGGAGGCAATCAGCCCCAGCATTTT
TRBD1 TRBJ2-5 NA TRBV11-3 CASSSTHAGTGGFVGETQYF TGTGCCAGCAGCTCCACACACGCCGGGACAGGGGGCTTCGTCGGAGAGACCCAGTACTTC
TRBD2 TRBJ2-5 NA TRBV7-3 CASSTNGLAQETQYF TGTGCCAGCAGCACAAACGGACTAGCCCAGGAGACCCAGTACTTC
NA TRBJ1-4 NA TRBV14 CASSFNRLGRGSPNEKLFF TGTGCCAGCAGCTTTAACCGTCTGGGCAGGGGATCGCCTAATGAAAAACTGTTTTTT
NA TRBJ1-2 once TRBV7-6 CASSLVANPRGGYTF TGTGCCAGCAGCTTAGTCGCGAACCCAAGGGGTGGCTACACCTTC
NA TRBJ1-5 NA TRBV12-5 CASGFAEPQHF TGTGCTAGTGGTTTCGCGGAGCCCCAGCATTTT
NA TRBJ1-1 few TRBV7-3 CASSLGQNTEAFF TGTGCCAGCAGCTTAGGGCAGAACACTGAAGCTTTCTTT
NA TRBJ2-7 NA TRBV11-2 CASSFRLDNEQYF TGTGCCAGCAGCTTCCGCCTCGACAACGAGCAGTACTTC
NA TRBJ2-4 NA TRBV5-1 CASSSGAGVAIQYF TGCGCCAGCAGCTCTGGCGCAGGGGTGGCCATTCAGTACTTC
TRBD1 TRBJ1-1 NA TRBV30 CAWGTQGLTEAFF TGTGCCTGGGGTACACAGGGGTTGACTGAAGCTTTCTTT
TRBD1 TRBJ1-2 NA TRBV6-5 CASSYEAGTGSDGYTF TGTGCCAGCAGTTACGAGGCCGGGACAGGGTCGGATGGCTACACCTTC
NA TRBJ2-5 NA TRBV10-2 CASRGQLRRETQYF TGCGCCAGCAGGGGTCAACTAAGGAGGGAGACCCAGTACTTC
NA TRBJ1-5 few TRBV2 CASSEEAVNQPQHF TGTGCCAGCAGTGAGGAGGCAGTCAATCAGCCCCAGCATTTT
TRBD2 TRBJ2-1 NA TRBV3-1/TRBV3-2 CASSLSGGAFYEQFF TGTGCCAGCAGCCTAAGCGGGGGGGCCTTCTATGAGCAGTTCTTC
TRBD2 TRBJ2-2 NA TRBV9 CASSVASITSGRELFF TGTGCCAGCAGCGTAGCGAGTATCACTAGCGGGAGGGAGCTGTTTTTT
TRBD1 TRBJ2-5 NA TRBV15 CATSRAHFGTGQETQYF TGTGCCACCAGCAGAGCCCATTTCGGGACAGGCCAAGAGACCCAGTACTTC
NA TRBJ2-5 NA TRBV7-3 CASSLGRGPQETQYF TGTGCCAGCAGCTTAGGGCGGGGCCCTCAAGAGACCCAGTACTTC
TRBD1 TRBJ1-3 NA TRBV9 CASSAYHRGQYGNTIYF TGTGCCAGCAGCGCCTACCACAGGGGGCAATATGGAAACACCATATATTTT
TRBD1 TRBJ1-4 NA TRBV4-2 CASSQDGDSLNEKLFF TGTGCCAGCAGCCAAGATGGGGACAGTCTTAATGAAAAACTGTTTTTT
TRBD2 TRBJ2-2 NA TRBV18 CASSPRASGRVAGELFF TGTGCCAGCTCACCACGGGCTAGCGGGAGAGTGGCCGGGGAGCTGTTTTTT
TRBD1 TRBJ1-6 NA TRBV28 CATRDSNSPLHF TGTGCCACCCGGGACAGCAATTCACCCCTCCACTTT
NA TRBJ1-2 NA TRBV28 CASTKPGHNYGYTF TGTGCCAGCACCAAACCGGGACATAACTATGGCTACACCTTC
TRBD1 TRBJ2-3 NA TRBV2 CASYWHPGGDTQYF TGTGCCAGCTACTGGCATCCAGGGGGCGATACGCAGTATTTT
TRBD2 TRBJ2-3 few TRBV4-3 CASSQAAGTLSTDTQYF TGCGCCAGCAGCCAAGCAGCGGGAACCCTTAGCACAGATACGCAGTATTTT
TRBD1 TRBJ2-2 NA TRBV5-8 CASSWDRTQARSTGELFF TGTGCCAGCAGCTGGGACAGGACCCAGGCGAGGTCCACCGGGGAGCTGTTTTTT
TRBD1 TRBJ1-6 NA TRBV4-1 CASSQVGDRDSPLHF TGCGCCAGCAGCCAAGTTGGGGACAGGGACTCACCCCTCCACTTT
NA TRBJ2-3 NA TRBV6-5 CASTQTAYTDTQYF TGTGCCAGTACCCAGACAGCATACACAGATACGCAGTATTTT
NA TRBJ1-1 few TRBV19 CASRSGGGTEAFF TGTGCCAGTAGATCTGGGGGCGGGACTGAAGCTTTCTTT
NA TRBJ2-1 NA TRBV5-5 CASSLGKRLEQFF TGTGCCAGCAGCTTGGGCAAGCGACTTGAGCAGTTCTTC
TRBD1 TRBJ1-2 NA TRBV7-2 CASSSTNLGQPDGYTF TGTGCCAGCAGCTCAACAAACCTGGGACAGCCGGATGGCTACACCTTC
TRBD2 TRBJ2-1 NA TRBV6-2/TRBV6-3 CASSSRGVISEQFF TGTGCCAGCAGTTCCCGGGGGGTGATCTCCGAGCAGTTCTTC
NA TRBJ1-1 NA TRBV6-2/TRBV6-3 CASSLEGNTEAFF TGTGCCAGCAGTCTCGAGGGGAACACTGAAGCTTTCTTT
TRBD2 TRBJ2-7 NA TRBV6-5 CASRPLAGGSYEQYF TGTGCCAGCAGACCACTAGCGGGGGGCTCCTACGAGCAGTACTTC
TRBD1 TRBJ1-4 NA TRBV5-1 CASSSRTGNEKLFF TGCGCCAGCAGCTCTAGGACAGGGAATGAAAAACTGTTTTTT
NA TRBJ2-5 NA TRBV5-1 CASSLEGGRGETQYF TGCGCCAGCAGCTTGGAGGGTGGAAGGGGGGAGACCCAGTACTTC